This paragraph reports one T cell receptor beta chain. Its antigen is as yet unknown. This entry comes from a study of T cells in Graves' hyperthyroidism and ophthalmopathy. Broader study findings: Median prediction lead before ophthalmopathy onset was about 6.3 months with the model. Ophthalmopathy was told apart from stable hyperthyroidism by a 13 V-J model.

This CDR3 has 15 residues. The germline V gene has CDR1 SGHRS and CDR2 YFSETQ. J gave up 4 bases and V 0 bases, and 6 bases lay outside the gene matches. The source material, RNA transcripts, was used to amplify TCR beta CDR3 regions. HTBI primers were employed in a first-round RT-PCR of the TCR CDR3. TCRdb redid the calling of the multiplex PCR reads with MiXCR, one entry per CDR3 protein. The sample holds tens of thousands of distinct CDR3 sequences, approximately 50% seen once. The V and J genes are TRBV5-1 and TRBJ1-2; the match to TRBD1 covers 7 bases. The receptor was isolated from a young man with Graves' hyperthyroidism. Sequenced sample: peripheral blood or thyroid tissue (not recorded which). CDR3: CASSLVSAGGYGYTF. The CDR3 nucleotides read TGCGCCAGCAGCTTGGTTTCGGCAGGGGGCTATGGCTACACCTTC.